This T cell receptor beta chain is from a study of T cell responses to AZD1222 COVID-19 vaccine (dated by TCRdb to the early 2020s). About the study as a whole: AZD1222 recipients given second doses at about 4 weeks or at about 12 weeks were pooled, since spike-specific TCR depth and breadth were not found to differ between the two schedules. TCR sequencing covered roughly 230 trial participants: some 210 given two doses of AZD1222 and around 26 given two doses of MenACWY control vaccine. Enrollment into the trials was organized by age into subgroups of 18-55, 56-69 and 70-plus years, and those subgroups contained roughly 140, 27 and 60 TCR-sequenced participants, respectively. The paper's findings and limits, for the study overall: Because no samples from the day 14 peak response were available, repertoires could be characterized only after the peak T cell response. After two AZD1222 doses, spike-specific TCR breadth and depth were significantly higher than at day 0 and than in MenACWY recipients. Epitopes outside the regions mutated in the B.1.351 and B.1.1.7 variants were reportedly recognized by nearly half of the unique spike-specific TCRs. Vaccine-associated CD4 TCRs spanned the whole spike protein, with dominant responses in regions 160-218 and 743-854. Participants were mostly white British, with more females than males. The authors suggested clonal diversity may have been underestimated. Conclusions about previously exposed vaccinees are limited, since just a handful of AZD1222 recipients were seropositive for SARS-CoV-2 at baseline. The 56-69-year group was small, and its depth increase did not reach significance, likely because of low power.

In the paper's terms, the time point label means: baseline before first vaccination. Vaccinee samples were obtained from the UK trials COV001 and COV002, which included a single-blind randomized controlled phase 2/3 trial of AZD1222 (ChAdOx1 nCoV-19) in healthy adults. For TCRbeta chain sequencing, PBMC samples were collected from trial participants at day 0 and at day 28 after the second dose. About this clone itself: The clone's antigen remains unknown. No base-level quality is on record; no much larger clone is a single base apart.

The CDR3 regions of human TCRbeta chains were analyzed by immunosequencing. The study's processing was this. Repertoire TCRs were matched against a reference library of SARS-CoV-2-specific TCRs generated with the MIRA antigen-specificity platform. Breadth meant the fraction of unique TCRs that were SARS-CoV-2-associated, whereas depth meant the fraction of total T cells that were SARS-CoV-2-associated. Each spike-specific TCR was assigned to its reactive spike region and to a CD4 or CD8 class using the MIRA data. Log10-transformed breadth and depth values were compared by one-way ANOVA with Sidak's multiple comparisons tests. What TCRdb holds here is the immuneACCESS table cut down to in-frame rearrangements. Part of the clones is not present; checked against another copy, under half of the missing clones reflect an unresolved V gene, and the others are unexplained. V and J calls and clone size are those listed in that table; D and trimming were worked out from the DNA. This sample lists 150,000 or so clones; roughly 90% were detected once. Together, the top ten hold around 1.3% of the sample.

Taken from cysteine to phenylalanine, the CDR3 has 14 residues. Here the CDR3 DNA is all that survives: 42 bases in frame from base 1. CDR1 and CDR2 were assigned from the germline V gene as SNHLY and FYNNEI. V lost 7 bases and J lost 4 bases, and the count of bases not matched to a germline gene is 5. The sequence was collected from an adult in good health. The chain couples TRBV2 to TRBJ2-7; 12 bases in the junction line up with TRBD2. Here the sequenced sample was peripheral blood, taken on day 0 of AZD1222 vaccination. The DNA is TGTGCCAGCAACCCTAGCGGGGGGGGATACGAGCAGTACTTC. Protein translation: CASNPSGGGYEQYF.